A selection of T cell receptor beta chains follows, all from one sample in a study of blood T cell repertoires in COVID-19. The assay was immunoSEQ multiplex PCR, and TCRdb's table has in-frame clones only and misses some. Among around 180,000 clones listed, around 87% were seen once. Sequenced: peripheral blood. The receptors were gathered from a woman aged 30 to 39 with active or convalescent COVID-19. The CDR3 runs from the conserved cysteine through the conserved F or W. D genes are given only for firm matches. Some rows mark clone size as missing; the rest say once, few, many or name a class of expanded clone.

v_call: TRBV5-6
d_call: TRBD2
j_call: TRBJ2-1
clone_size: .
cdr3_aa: CASSLVWGRAYNEQFF
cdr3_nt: TGTGCCAGCAGCTTGGTTTGGGGGAGGGCCTACAATGAGCAGTTCTTC

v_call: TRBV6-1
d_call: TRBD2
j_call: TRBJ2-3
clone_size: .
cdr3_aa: CASSETSRSTDTQYF
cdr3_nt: TGTGCCAGCAGTGAGACTAGCCGAAGCACAGATACGCAGTATTTT

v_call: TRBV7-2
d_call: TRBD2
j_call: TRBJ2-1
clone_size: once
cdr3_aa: CASSRPQAGGRSYNEQFF
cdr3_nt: TGTGCCAGCAGCAGACCCCAGGCTGGCGGGAGATCCTACAATGAGCAGTTCTTC

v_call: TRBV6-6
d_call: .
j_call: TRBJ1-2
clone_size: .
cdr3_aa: CASSYSGEVGGYTF
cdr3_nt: TGTGCCAGCAGTTACTCGGGAGAGGTTGGTGGCTACACCTTC

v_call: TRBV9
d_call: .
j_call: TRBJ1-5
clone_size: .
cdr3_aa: CASSVDPGNQPQHF
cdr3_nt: TGTGCCAGCAGCGTAGACCCAGGCAATCAGCCCCAGCATTTT

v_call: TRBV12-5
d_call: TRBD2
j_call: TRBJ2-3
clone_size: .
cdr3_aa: CASGYTSGGADTQYF
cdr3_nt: TGTGCTAGTGGTTACACTAGCGGGGGGGCGGATACGCAGTATTTT

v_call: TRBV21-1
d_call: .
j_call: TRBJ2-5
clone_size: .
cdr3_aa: CASSKWADPQETQYF
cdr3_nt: TGTGCCAGCAGCAAATGGGCAGACCCTCAAGAGACCCAGTACTTC

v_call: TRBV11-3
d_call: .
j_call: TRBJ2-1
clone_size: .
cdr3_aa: CASSFGRFGNEQFF
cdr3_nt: TGTGCCAGCAGCTTCGGCAGGTTTGGGAATGAGCAGTTCTTC

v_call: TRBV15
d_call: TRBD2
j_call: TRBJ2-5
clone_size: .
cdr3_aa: CATSRGGTSRAAQETQYF
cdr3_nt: TGTGCCACCAGCAGAGGTGGGACTAGCAGGGCCGCCCAAGAGACCCAGTACTTC

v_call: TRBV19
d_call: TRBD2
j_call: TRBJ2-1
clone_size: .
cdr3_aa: CASSSTLAGGAYNEQFF
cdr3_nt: TGTGCCAGTAGTAGCACTTTAGCGGGAGGGGCCTACAATGAGCAGTTCTTC

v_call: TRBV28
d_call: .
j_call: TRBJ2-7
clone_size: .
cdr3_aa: CASRTNLEQYF
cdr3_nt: TGTGCCAGCAGGACTAACCTCGAGCAGTACTTC